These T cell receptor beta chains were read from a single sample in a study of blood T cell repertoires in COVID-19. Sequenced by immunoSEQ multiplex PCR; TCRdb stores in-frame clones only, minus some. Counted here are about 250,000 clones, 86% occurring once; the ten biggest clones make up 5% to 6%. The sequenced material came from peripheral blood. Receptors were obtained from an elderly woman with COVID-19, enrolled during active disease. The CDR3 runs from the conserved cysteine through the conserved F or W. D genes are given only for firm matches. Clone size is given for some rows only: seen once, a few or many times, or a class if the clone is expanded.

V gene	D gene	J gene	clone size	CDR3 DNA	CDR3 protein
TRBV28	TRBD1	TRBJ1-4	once	TGTGCCAGCAGTTTAGGGGTCAGGGGGCTTACTAATGAAAAACTGTTTTTT	CASSLGVRGLTNEKLFF
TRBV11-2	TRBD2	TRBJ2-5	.	TGTGCCAGCAGCCGCCCCGTGGGGGGGGAGGGGAAGACCCAGTACTTC	CASSRPVGGEGKTQYF
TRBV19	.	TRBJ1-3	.	TGTGTCTCCGGGGGGCGCGGAAACACCATATATTTT	CVSGGRGNTIYF
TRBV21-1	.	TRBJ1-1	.	TGTGCCAGCAGCAAAGCGATTCGGAGGGGCCAAAGCACTGAAGCTTTCTTT	CASSKAIRRGQSTEAFF
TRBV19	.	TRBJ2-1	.	TGTGCCAGTAGCCACCCTGCCCAGCCTGCGGATGAGCAGTTCTTC	CASSHPAQPADEQFF
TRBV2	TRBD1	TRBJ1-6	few	TGTGCCACAAACCGGGACAGGGAACCGAGCTCACCCCTCCACTTT	CATNRDREPSSPLHF
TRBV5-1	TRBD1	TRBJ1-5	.	TGCGCCAGCAGCTTACAGGGGATCAATCAGCCCCAGCATTTT	CASSLQGINQPQHF
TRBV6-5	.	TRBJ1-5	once	TGTGCCAGCAGAGGATCGGGGGGAAGCAATCAGCCCCAGCATTTT	CASRGSGGSNQPQHF
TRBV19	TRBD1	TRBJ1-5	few	TGTGCCAGTAGTATACTTGCAGGGGGCCATCAGCCCCAGCATTTT	CASSILAGGHQPQHF
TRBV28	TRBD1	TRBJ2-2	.	TGTGCCAGCAGCCAACCCGGGACAGGGCGCACCGGGGAGCTGTTTTTT	CASSQPGTGRTGELFF
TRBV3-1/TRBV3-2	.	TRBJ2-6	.	TGTGCCAGCAGCCAAGGCAGGGGAACCTCTGGGGCCAACGTCCTGACTTTC	CASSQGRGTSGANVLTF
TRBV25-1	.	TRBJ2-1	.	TGTGCCAGCAGTAAGGAGCAGACCAATGAGCAGTTCTTC	CASSKEQTNEQFF
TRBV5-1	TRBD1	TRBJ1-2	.	TGCGCCAGCAGCTCGGGACAGAACTATGGCTACACCTTC	CASSSGQNYGYTF
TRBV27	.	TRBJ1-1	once	TGTGCCAGCAGTTCTTACAGGGTGGGGAACACTGAAGCTTTCTTT	CASSSYRVGNTEAFF
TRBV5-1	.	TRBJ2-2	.	TGCGCCAGCAGCTTGGTGGCGGGGGCCCCTCCCGGGGAGCTGTTTTTT	CASSLVAGAPPGELFF
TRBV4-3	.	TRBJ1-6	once	TGCGCCAGCAGCCAAGAGAGCATCTCCTATAATTCACCCCTCCACTTT	CASSQESISYNSPLHF
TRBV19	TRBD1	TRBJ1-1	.	TGTGCCAGTAGTCCCAGGACAGGGGGCGCTTTCACTGAAGCTTTCTTT	CASSPRTGGAFTEAFF
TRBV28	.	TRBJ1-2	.	TGTGCCAGCAGTCCCCTGGGACAAAACTATGGCTACACCTTC	CASSPLGQNYGYTF
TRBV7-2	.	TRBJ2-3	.	TGTGCCAGCAGCCCGAGCGGGCTTAGCACAGATACGCAGTATTTT	CASSPSGLSTDTQYF
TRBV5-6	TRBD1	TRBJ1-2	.	TGTGCCAGCAGCTCCTCCAAGGGGGCCTCTCGGTATGGCTACACCTTC	CASSSSKGASRYGYTF
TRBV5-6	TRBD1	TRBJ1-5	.	TGTGCCAGCAGCTTGGGAGGGGGCGGTTTCAATCAGCCCCAGCATTTT	CASSLGGGGFNQPQHF
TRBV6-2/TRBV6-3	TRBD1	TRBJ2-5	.	TGTGCCAGCAGTGTGACCGGGACAGGTGAAGAGACCCAGTACTTC	CASSVTGTGEETQYF
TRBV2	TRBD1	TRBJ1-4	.	TGTGCCAGCAGTCTTGGACAGGCAACTAATGAAAAACTGTTTTTT	CASSLGQATNEKLFF
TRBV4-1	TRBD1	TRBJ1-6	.	TGCGCCAGCAGCCAAGAAGGGTCCAGGGGGTCTTCACCCCTCCACTTT	CASSQEGSRGSSPLHF
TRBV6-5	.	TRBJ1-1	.	TGTGCCAGCAGCGGTACTGAAGCTTTCTTT	CASSGTEAFF
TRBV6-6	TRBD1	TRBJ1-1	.	TGTGCCAGCAGTACGACAGGGGGCCGCACTGAAGCTTTCTTT	CASSTTGGRTEAFF
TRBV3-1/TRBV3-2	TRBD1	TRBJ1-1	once	TGTGCCAGCAGCCCGCGACAGGGGAACACTGAAGCTTTCTTT	CASSPRQGNTEAFF
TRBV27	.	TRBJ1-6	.	TGTGCCTCCTCACCCTTCGGGTATAATTCACCCCTCCACTTT	CASSPFGYNSPLHF
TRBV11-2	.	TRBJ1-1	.	TGTGCCAGCAGCTTAGTTCTCAGGAAGAACACTGAAGCTTTCTTT	CASSLVLRKNTEAFF
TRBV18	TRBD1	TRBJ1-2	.	TGTGCCAGCCACCTTCCGGGACAGCCCCTTTTCTATGGCTACACCTTC	CASHLPGQPLFYGYTF
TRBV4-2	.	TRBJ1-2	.	TGTGCCAGCAGCCAAGAGAAGGCAGGCCGGGGAGGCTACACCTTC	CASSQEKAGRGGYTF
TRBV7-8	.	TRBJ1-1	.	TGTGCCAGCAGCCCACAGACCCGAGACGGAGCTTTCTTT	CASSPQTRDGAFF
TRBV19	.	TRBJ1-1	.	TGTGCCAGTAGCCAGGGGCTGCGTACTGAAGCTTTCTTT	CASSQGLRTEAFF
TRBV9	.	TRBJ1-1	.	TGTGCCAGCAGCGTAGGTCCGTCGGGTCAAGCTTTCTTT	CASSVGPSGQAFF
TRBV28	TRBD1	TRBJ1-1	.	TGTGCCAGCAGTTTCCTAGGGGGCGGGAACACTGAAGCTTTCTTT	CASSFLGGGNTEAFF
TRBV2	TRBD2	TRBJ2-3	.	TGTGCCAGCAGACGGACTAGCGGGGGCACAGGGGCAGATACGCAGTATTTT	CASRRTSGGTGADTQYF
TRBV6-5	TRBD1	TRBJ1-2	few	TGTGCCAGCAGTTCTCCGGGACAGGGGGTTGGCTACACCTTC	CASSSPGQGVGYTF
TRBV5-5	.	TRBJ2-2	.	TGTGCCAGCAGCCGCGGGGGTGGCGGGGGCAAGAACACCGGGGAGCTGTTTTTT	CASSRGGGGGKNTGELFF
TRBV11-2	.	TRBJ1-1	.	TGTGCCAGCAGCTCCGGAGGGCGGAACACTGAAGCTTTCTTT	CASSSGGRNTEAFF
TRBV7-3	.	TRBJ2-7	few	TGTGCCAGCAGCTTGGGACTCCCCGGCCACGAGCAGTACTTC	CASSLGLPGHEQYF
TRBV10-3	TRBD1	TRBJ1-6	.	TGTGCCATCAGTGGGGTTTCGGCGACAGGGGTTGGTTCACCCCTCCACTTT	CAISGVSATGVGSPLHF
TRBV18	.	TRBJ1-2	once	TGTGCCAGCTCACTTGACAGGAATTCTAACTATGGCTACACCTTC	CASSLDRNSNYGYTF
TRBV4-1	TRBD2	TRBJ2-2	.	TGCGCCAGCAGCCAAGACCGAGCGGGGGTATCGAACACCGGGGAGCTGTTTTTT	CASSQDRAGVSNTGELFF
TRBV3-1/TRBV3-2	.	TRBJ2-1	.	TGTGCCAGCAGCCAAGGAGTGCGGTGGCAGTTCTTC	CASSQGVRWQFF
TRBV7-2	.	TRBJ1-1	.	TGTGCCAGCAGCTTAGAAGGGGCGATCACTGAAGCTTTCTTT	CASSLEGAITEAFF
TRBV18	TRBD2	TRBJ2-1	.	TGTGCCAGCTCATTGGGACTAGCGGTAAATGAGCAGTTCTTC	CASSLGLAVNEQFF
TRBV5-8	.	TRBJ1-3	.	TGTGCCAGCAGCTTGGAACAGGAGCCCCGCTCTGGAAACACCATATATTTT	CASSLEQEPRSGNTIYF
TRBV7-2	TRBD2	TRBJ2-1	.	TGTGCCAGCAGCTTAATATCTAGCGGGGGGGGATACAATGAGCAGTTCTTC	CASSLISSGGGYNEQFF
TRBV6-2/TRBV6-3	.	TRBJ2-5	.	TGTGCCAGCAGTTATTCCCACCAGGAGACCCAGTACTTC	CASSYSHQETQYF
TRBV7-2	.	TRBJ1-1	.	TGTGCCAGCAGCTTAGCGTCAAGGCAGACTGAGACTTTCTTT	CASSLASRQTETFF
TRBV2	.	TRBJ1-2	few	TGTGCCAGCAGTGTGGCAACTAACTATGGCTACACCTTC	CASSVATNYGYTF
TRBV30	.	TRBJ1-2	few	TGTGCCTGGAGCGAGGACGGGACATTCGGCGGCTACACCTTC	CAWSEDGTFGGYTF
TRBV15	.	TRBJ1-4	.	TGTGCCACCAGCAGAGATTCGGGGAGGAGTGAAAAACTGTTTTTT	CATSRDSGRSEKLFF
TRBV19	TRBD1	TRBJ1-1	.	TGTGCCAGTAGTACACGGGACAGGGGAGCTTTCTTT	CASSTRDRGAFF
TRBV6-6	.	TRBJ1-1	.	TGTGCCAGCAGTTACCTAGGACAGACTGAAGCTTTCTTT	CASSYLGQTEAFF
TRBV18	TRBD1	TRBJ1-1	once	TGTGCCAGCTCACCGGACAGGGGGCGAACTGAAGCTTTCTTT	CASSPDRGRTEAFF
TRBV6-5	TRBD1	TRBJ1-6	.	TGTGCCAGCAGTTACTCGGACAGGGTCGATTCACCCCTCCACTTT	CASSYSDRVDSPLHF
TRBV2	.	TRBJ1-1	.	TGTGCCAGCAGAGTACTACTAGACACTGAAGCTTTCTTT	CASRVLLDTEAFF
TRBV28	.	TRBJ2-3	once	TGTGCCAGCAGCCTAGGGGTGGGGAAGGGCACAGATACGCAGTATTTT	CASSLGVGKGTDTQYF